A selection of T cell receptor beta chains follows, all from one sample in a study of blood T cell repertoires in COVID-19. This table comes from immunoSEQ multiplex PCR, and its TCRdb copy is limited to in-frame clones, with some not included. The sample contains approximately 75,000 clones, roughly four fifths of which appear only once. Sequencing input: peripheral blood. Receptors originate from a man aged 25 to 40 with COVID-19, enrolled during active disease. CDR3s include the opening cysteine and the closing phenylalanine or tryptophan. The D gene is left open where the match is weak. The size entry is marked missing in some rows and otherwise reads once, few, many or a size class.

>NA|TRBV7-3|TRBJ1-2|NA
CASSPAGFPRGYTF
TGTGCCAGCAGCCCCGCGGGGTTCCCACGTGGCTACACCTTC
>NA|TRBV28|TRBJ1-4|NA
CASSGGGNEKLFF
TGTGCCAGCAGTGGTGGGGGGAATGAAAAACTGTTTTTT
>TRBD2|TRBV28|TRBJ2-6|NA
CASSAPGGVSGANVLTF
TGTGCCAGCAGCGCGCCTGGGGGGGTCTCTGGGGCCAACGTCCTGACTTTC
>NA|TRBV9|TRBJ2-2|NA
CASSPMPQGNTGELFF
TGTGCCAGCAGCCCTATGCCACAGGGAAACACCGGGGAGCTGTTTTTT
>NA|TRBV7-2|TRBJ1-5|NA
CASSLVQGWGQPQHF
TGTGCCAGCAGCTTAGTACAGGGTTGGGGGCAGCCCCAGCATTTT
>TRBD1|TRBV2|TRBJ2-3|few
CASILTGPQNTQYF
TGTGCCAGCATTCTGACAGGGCCCCAAAATACGCAGTATTTT
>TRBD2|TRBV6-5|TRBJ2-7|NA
CASTAGGHEQYF
TGTGCCAGCACAGCGGGAGGGCACGAGCAGTACTTC
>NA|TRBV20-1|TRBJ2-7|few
CSARGSYEQYF
TGCAGTGCCCGAGGGTCCTACGAGCAGTACTTC
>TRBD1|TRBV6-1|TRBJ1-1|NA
CASRPQGVDTEAFF
TGTGCCAGCAGGCCACAGGGGGTGGACACTGAAGCTTTCTTT
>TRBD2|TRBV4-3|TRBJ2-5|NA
CASSQGLAGGETQYF
TGCGCCAGCAGCCAAGGCCTAGCGGGAGGAGAGACCCAGTACTTC
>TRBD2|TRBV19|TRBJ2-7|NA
CASNRRAGGYEQYF
TGTGCCAGTAATAGAAGGGCGGGAGGATACGAGCAGTACTTC
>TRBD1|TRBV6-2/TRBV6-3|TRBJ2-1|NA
CASSYSTRGQAFF
TGTGCCAGCAGTTACTCGACACGGGGACAGGCGTTCTTC
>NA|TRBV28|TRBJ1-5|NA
CASSFSTAHQPQHF
TGTGCCAGCAGTTTCTCCACAGCCCATCAGCCCCAGCATTTT
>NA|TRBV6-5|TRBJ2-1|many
CASKSGFYNEQFF
TGTGCCAGCAAGAGCGGGTTCTACAATGAGCAGTTCTTC
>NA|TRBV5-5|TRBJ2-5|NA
CASSFGTGGETQYF
TGTGCCAGCAGCTTTGGGACTGGAGGAGAGACCCAGTACTTC
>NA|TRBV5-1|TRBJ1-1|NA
CASSRGLGGIDTEAFF
TGCGCCAGCAGCCGAGGACTGGGAGGGATCGACACTGAAGCTTTCTTT
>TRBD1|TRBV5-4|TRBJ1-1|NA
CASSTPTGMNTEAFF
TGTGCCAGCAGCACCCCGACAGGGATGAACACTGAAGCTTTCTTT
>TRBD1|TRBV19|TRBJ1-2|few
CASSRDRGYGYTF
TGTGCCAGTAGTCGTGACAGGGGTTATGGCTACACCTTC
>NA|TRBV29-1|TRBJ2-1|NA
CSVDSLGREDNEQFF
TGCAGCGTTGACTCCCTGGGCAGGGAGGACAATGAGCAGTTCTTC
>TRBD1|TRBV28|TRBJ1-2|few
CATDRRDYGYTF
TGTGCCACGGACAGGAGGGACTATGGCTACACCTTC
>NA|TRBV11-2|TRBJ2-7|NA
CASSSSRAVGEQYF
TGTGCCAGCAGCTCTAGCCGAGCGGTCGGCGAGCAGTACTTC
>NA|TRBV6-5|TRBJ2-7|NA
CASSSRRDASYEQYF
TGTGCCAGCAGTTCCCGGAGGGACGCCTCCTACGAGCAGTACTTC